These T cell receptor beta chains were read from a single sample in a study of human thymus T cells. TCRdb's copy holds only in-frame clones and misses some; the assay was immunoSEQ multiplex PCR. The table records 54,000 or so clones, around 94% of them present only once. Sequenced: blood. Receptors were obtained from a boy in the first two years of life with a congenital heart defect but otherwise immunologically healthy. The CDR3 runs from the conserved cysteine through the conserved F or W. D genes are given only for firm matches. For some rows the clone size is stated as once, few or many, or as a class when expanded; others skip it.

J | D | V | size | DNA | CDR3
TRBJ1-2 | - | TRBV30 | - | TGTGCCTGGTCTATGGGGCGGACGATCTATGGCTACACCTTC | CAWSMGRTIYGYTF
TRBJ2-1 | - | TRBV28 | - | TGTGCCAGCAGTTTATTTGGGAAAACCTCCTACAATGAGCAGTTCTTC | CASSLFGKTSYNEQFF
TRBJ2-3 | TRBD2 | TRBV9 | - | TGTGCCAGCAGCCAGACTAGCGGGGGGGATACGCAGTATTTT | CASSQTSGGDTQYF
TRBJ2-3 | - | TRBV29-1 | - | TGCAGCGTTGAGCCCGGGGGAAGCACAGATACGCAGTATTTT | CSVEPGGSTDTQYF
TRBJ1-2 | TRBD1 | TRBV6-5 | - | TGTGCCAGCAGTTACTCGGGACAGAAGCCCTATGGCTACACCTTC | CASSYSGQKPYGYTF
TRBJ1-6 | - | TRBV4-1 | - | TGCGCCAGCAGCCAAGATATAGGGGTGGGGGTCTATAATTCACCCCTCCACTTT | CASSQDIGVGVYNSPLHF
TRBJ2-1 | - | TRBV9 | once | TGTGCCAGCAGCGTAGAAGTTAGAGGGGATGAGCAGTTCTTC | CASSVEVRGDEQFF
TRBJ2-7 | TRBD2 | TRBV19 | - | TGTGCCAGTAGTGCGGGACTAGCCTACTACGAGCAGTACTTC | CASSAGLAYYEQYF
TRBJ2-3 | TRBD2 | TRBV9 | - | TGTGCCAGCAGCGTATGGCCTAGCGGTGGGACAGATACGCAGTATTTT | CASSVWPSGGTDTQYF
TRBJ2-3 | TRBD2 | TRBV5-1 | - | TGCGCCAGCAGCTCTGGTGGGAGGGCGCAGTATTTT | CASSSGGRAQYF
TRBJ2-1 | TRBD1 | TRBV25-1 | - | TGTGCCAGCAGTTTACCCGGGACAGGGGGCTACAATGAGCAGTTCTTC | CASSLPGTGGYNEQFF
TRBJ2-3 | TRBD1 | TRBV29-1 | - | TGCAGCGTTGAAGACGGGACAGCCACAGATACGCAGTATTTT | CSVEDGTATDTQYF
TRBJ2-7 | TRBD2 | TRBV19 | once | TGTGCCAGTAGTATAGGGAGCGGTGCGGGAGGGTCCTACGAGCAGTACTTC | CASSIGSGAGGSYEQYF
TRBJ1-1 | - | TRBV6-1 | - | TGTGCCGGCCGGAGGTTCCGGCTTAGCACTGAAGCTTTCTTT | CAGRRFRLSTEAFF
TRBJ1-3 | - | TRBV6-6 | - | TGTGCCAGCAGTCCGCCAACACCAGTCCCTGGAAACACCATATATTTT | CASSPPTPVPGNTIYF
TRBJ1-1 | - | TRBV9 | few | TGTGCCAGCAGCGTAGGCGAGGGTCGTCCTGAAGCTTTCTTT | CASSVGEGRPEAFF
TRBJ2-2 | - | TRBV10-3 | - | TGTGCCATCAGTGACCCCCCCAGCACTACGAACACCGGGGAGCTGTTTTTT | CAISDPPSTTNTGELFF
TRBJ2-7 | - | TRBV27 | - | TGTGCCAGCAGTTTATCGGGGGCCCTTTACGAGCAGTACTTC | CASSLSGALYEQYF
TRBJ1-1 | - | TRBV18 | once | TGTGCCAGCTCACCACAGACCGGTTCCACTGAAGCTTTCTTT | CASSPQTGSTEAFF
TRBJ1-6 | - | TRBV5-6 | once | TGTGCCAGCAGCTTCAGGAGCTCCTATAATTCACCCCTCCACTTT | CASSFRSSYNSPLHF
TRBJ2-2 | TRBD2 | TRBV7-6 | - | TGTGCCAGCAGCTTAGAGCCAGCGGGGGGGCCTAGTACCGGGGAGCTGTTTTTT | CASSLEPAGGPSTGELFF
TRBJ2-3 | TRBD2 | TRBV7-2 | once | TGTGCCAGCAGCTTAGCGCGGCTAGCGGGAGGGCCATCGCAGTATTTT | CASSLARLAGGPSQYF
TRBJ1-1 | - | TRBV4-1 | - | TGCGCCAGCAGCCAGGTGGGGACTACGAGGGTCGCTTTCTTT | CASSQVGTTRVAFF
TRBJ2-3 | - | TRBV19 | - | TGTGCCAGTAGGAGGCCTTTCTCAGATACGCAGTATTTT | CASRRPFSDTQYF
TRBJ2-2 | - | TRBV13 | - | TGTGCCAGCAGCTCCAACTCCCTGACAGATACGAACACCGGGGAGCTGTTTTTT | CASSSNSLTDTNTGELFF
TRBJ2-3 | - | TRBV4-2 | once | TGTGCCAGCAGCCTAGGGACGGGGGTTTACCGCACAGATACGCAGTATTTT | CASSLGTGVYRTDTQYF
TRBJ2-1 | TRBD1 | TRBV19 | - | TGTGCCAGTAGTAATAGGGGACAGAATTACAATGAGCAGTTCTTC | CASSNRGQNYNEQFF
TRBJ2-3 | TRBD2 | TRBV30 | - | TGTGCCAGGACTAGCGGACAAACAGATACGCAGTATTTT | CARTSGQTDTQYF
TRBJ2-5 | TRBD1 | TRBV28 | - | TGTGCCAGCAGTTTCACACAGGGGCGACCCCAAGAGACCCAGTACTTC | CASSFTQGRPQETQYF
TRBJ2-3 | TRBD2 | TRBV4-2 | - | TGTGCCAGCAGCCTGAATCACTTCGCTAGCGGGTTACGGGATACGCAGTATTTT | CASSLNHFASGLRDTQYF
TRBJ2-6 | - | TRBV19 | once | TGTGCCAGTAGTACAGGGACTGGGGCCAACGTCCTGACTTTC | CASSTGTGANVLTF
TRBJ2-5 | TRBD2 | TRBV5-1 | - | TGCGCCAGCAGCTTGGGACTAGCGGGAGTTGGAGAGACCCAGTACTTC | CASSLGLAGVGETQYF
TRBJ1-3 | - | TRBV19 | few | TGTGCCAGTAGATCAGGGGATGCAGGAAACACCATATATTTT | CASRSGDAGNTIYF
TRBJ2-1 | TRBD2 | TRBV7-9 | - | TGTGCCAGCAGCCCGGGACTAGCGGGGGATGAGCAGTTCTTC | CASSPGLAGDEQFF
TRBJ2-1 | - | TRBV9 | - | TGTGCCAGCAGCGCGTCCTACAATGAGCAGTTCTTC | CASSASYNEQFF
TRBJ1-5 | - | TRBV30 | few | TGTGCCTGGGGTTCAGGGATGGGCAATCAGCCCCAGCATTTT | CAWGSGMGNQPQHF
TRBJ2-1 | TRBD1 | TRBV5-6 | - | TGTGCCAGCAGCTATGGACAGGGCCCGTGGAATGAGCAGTTCTTC | CASSYGQGPWNEQFF
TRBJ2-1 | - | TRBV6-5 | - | TGTGCCAGCAGTTACTCGACTCGCGGGACCCCTAAGTTCTTC | CASSYSTRGTPKFF
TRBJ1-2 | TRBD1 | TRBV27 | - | TGTGCCAGCAGTTCTGGTTACAGGGGCTCGATGGATGGCTACACCTTC | CASSSGYRGSMDGYTF
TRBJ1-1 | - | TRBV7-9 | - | TGTGCCAGCAGCTTGCAGGGACTGGCTTTCTTT | CASSLQGLAFF
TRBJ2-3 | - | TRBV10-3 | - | TGTGCCATCAGTGAGACATGGAGACAGGGCACAGATACGCAGTATTTT | CAISETWRQGTDTQYF
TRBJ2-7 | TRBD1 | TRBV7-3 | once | TGTGCCAGCAGCTTAAGGGGGACAGGGGGAGAGCAGTACTTC | CASSLRGTGGEQYF
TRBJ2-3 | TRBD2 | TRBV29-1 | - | TGCAGCGTTGAGGGACTAGCGGGTCCAGATACGCAGTATTTT | CSVEGLAGPDTQYF
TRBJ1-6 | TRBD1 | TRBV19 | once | TGTGCCAGTAGTCCAACAGGGGGAAGGGGGAATTCACCCCTCCACTTT | CASSPTGGRGNSPLHF
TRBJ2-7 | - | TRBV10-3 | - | TGTGCCATCAGTGATGGGGGAGGACCCTACGAGCAGTACTTC | CAISDGGGPYEQYF
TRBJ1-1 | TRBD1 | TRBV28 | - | TGTGCCAGCAGTTTATTCTACTCAGGGGGTAAAGAAGCTTTCTTT | CASSLFYSGGKEAFF
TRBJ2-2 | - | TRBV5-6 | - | TGTGCCAGCAGCGCGGTCTGGTTTCCCGGGGAGCTGTTTTTT | CASSAVWFPGELFF
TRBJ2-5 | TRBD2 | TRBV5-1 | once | TGCGCCAGCAGCGCGGGACTAGTAGGAGAGACCCAGTACTTC | CASSAGLVGETQYF
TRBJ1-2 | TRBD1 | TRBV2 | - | TGTGCCAGCAGTGACCGGGACAGAGATTTCCTCTATGGCTACACCTTC | CASSDRDRDFLYGYTF
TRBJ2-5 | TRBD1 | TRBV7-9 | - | TGTGCCAGCAGCCTTTTTACAGGGGGAAAAGAGACCCAGTACTTC | CASSLFTGGKETQYF